The 28 T cell receptor beta chains below come from one sample, sequenced in a study of CD8+CD57+ T cells in acquired aplastic anemia. Researchers used genomic DNA as the template to profile TCR beta VDJ and CDR3. TCRdb re-derived calls from the reads in MiXCR, one entry per CDR3 protein. Of hundreds of thousands of distinct CDR3 sequences listed, 55% to 75% were seen once; the top ten hold 3.5% to 4.5%. Specimen: sorted CD4+, CD8+, or CD8+CD57+ T cells (not recorded which) from PBMCs. Receptors were obtained from a human donor in good health, serving as a control.

DNA for the CDR3: TGTGCCAGCAGCTTGTACGGGCTAGCGGGGGAGGATACGCAGTATTTT. Its protein is CASSLYGLAGEDTQYF. V and J are TRBV5-4 and TRBJ2-3; TRBD2 aligns across 10 bases. The CDR3 contains 16 residues. Germline CDR1 is SGHNT and CDR2 is YYREEE (reference sequence). The V segment lost 1 base and the J segment 6 bases; nucleotides outside the gene matches: 8.

This sequence joins TRBV7-6 and TRBJ2-7, with D hard to call. Germline-derived CDR1 and CDR2 are SGHVS and FNYEAQ. The CDR3 contains 14 residues. Between the trimmed V and J ends, which lost 4 bases and 6 bases, there was a span of 16 bases. CDR3 in amino acids: CASSYVGGFSEQYF. CDR3 in DNA: TGTGCCAGCAGCTATGTAGGTGGGTTTTCCGAGCAGTACTTC.

Many counts were recorded for this clonotype. CDR3: CATSREADVYNEQFF. In nucleotides, the CDR3 is TGTGCCACCTCGAGGGAAGCGGACGTCTACAATGAGCAGTTCTTC. V is TRBV2 and J is TRBJ2-1; possibly TRBD2 for D (5 bases). Germline assignment: CDR1 SNHLY and CDR2 FYNNEI. This CDR3 has 15 residues. V lost 10 bases to trimming and J lost 3 bases, with 19 bases between them.

J is TRBJ1-4 and V is TRBV9, with a tentative D call TRBD1 (5 bases). Germline loops: CDR1 SGDLS, CDR2 YYNGEE. V lost 2 bases to trimming and J lost 14 bases, with 22 bases between them. The CDR3 totals 15 residues. CDR3 coding DNA: TGTGCCAGCAGCGTCCAATGGGTGTCGGTTGGGACGCTGTTTTTT. It translates to CASSVQWVSVGTLFF.

The V gene is TRBV7-9, the J gene TRBJ1-1; D call uncertain. There are 14 residues in the CDR3. Germline V CDR1 and CDR2: SEHNR, FQNEAQ (reference sequence). Trimming removed 3 bases at V and 14 bases at J, with 22 bases between. CDR3 in DNA: TGTGCCAGCAGCTTCGGGCGCTGGGGTACAGAATTCTTCTTT. Its protein product is CASSFGRWGTEFFF.

The gene calls are TRBV12-3 or TRBV12-4 and TRBJ2-7; D unresolved. Trimming removed 5 bases from V and 6 bases from J, with 14 bases in between. The CDR3 has 13 amino acids. The CDR3 region is CASSVRVPGEQYF. CDR3 DNA: TGTGCCAGCAGTGTCCGAGTGCCGGGCGAGCAGTACTTC.

The CDR3 DNA follows: TGTGCCAGCAGATTAGAGGGAGATACGCAGTATTTT. Translation: CASRLEGDTQYF. The chain combines TRBV2 with TRBJ2-3; a possible D gene is TRBD2 (5 bases). Germline CDR1 and CDR2: SNHLY and FYNNEI. The CDR3 loop spans 12 amino acids. With 6 bases removed from V and 5 bases from J, the gap between germline ends came to 9 bases.

In regard to this clonotype: One base away lies a much larger clone, so this may be a sequencing read error. This likely comes from a read error, as the CDR3 has no conserved phenylalanine or tryptophan at its end. The rearrangement joins TRBV4-2 to TRBJ1-2; 10 bases align to TRBD1. The CDR3 runs to 15 residues. J lost 1 base, V lost 6 bases, and 5 bases had no gene match. CDR1 is LGHNA, CDR2 YNFKEQ, per germline. CDR3 in amino acids: CASRVGTGDNYGYTL. DNA for the CDR3: TGTGCCAGCAGAGTAGGGACAGGGGATAACTATGGCTACACCCTC.

In regard to this clonotype: This likely comes from a read error, as the CDR3 has no conserved phenylalanine or tryptophan at its end. No DNA is shown, since the ends of the CDR3 on it are uncertain; the CDR3 is the one TCRdb lists. The chain has TRBV19 and TRBJ1-5. From germline, CDR1 is LNHDA and CDR2 SQIVND (reference sequence). With termini counted, the CDR3 has 15 amino acids. CDR3 sequence: CASSIARRDSKPPQY.

This clonotype was picked up a small number of times. This may come from a read error, since a much larger clone is one base off. The rearrangement links TRBV9 to TRBJ2-1; D is unresolved. This CDR3 region has 16 residues. Per the germline V gene, CDR1 is SGDLS and CDR2 is YYNGEE. The CDR3: CASSPPETYSYNEQLF. CDR3 coding DNA: TGTGCCAGCAGCCCACCTGAGACTTACTCCTACAATGAGCAGCTCTTC.

There are a few counts of this clonotype. The chain carries TRBV9 and TRBJ2-7, with TRBD1 matching over 9 bases. The CDR3 covers 15 residues. CDR1 is SGDLS, CDR2 YYNGEE, per germline. Trimming took 4 bases from V and 6 from J; bases not matched to a gene: 11. The CDR3 bases are TGTGCCAGCAGCCGGCAGGGACAGGGTACCATCGAGCAGTACTTC. As protein: CASSRQGQGTIEQYF.

The rearrangement links TRBV19 to TRBJ1-1; no firm D call. The germline CDR1 and CDR2 sequences are LNHDA and SQIVND (reference sequence). The CDR3 is 12 residues long. The V end was cut by 9 bases, the J end by 0 bases, with 8 bases between. The CDR3 is CASNHLNTEAFF. CDR3 coding DNA: TGTGCCAGCAATCATCTGAACACTGAAGCTTTCTTT.

Notes on this clonotype: The limits of the CDR3 on the DNA are not certain, so only TCRdb's listed CDR3 is given. The J gene is TRBJ2-5, the V gene TRBV2. CDR1 is SNHLY, CDR2 FYNNEI, per germline. The CDR3 is 17 residues long, ends included. The CDR3 spells CASSEAGSIYGYTFGSF.

This clonotype has at least ten counts. The chain uses TRBV7-2 and TRBJ1-2, with D possibly being TRBD1 (5 bases). CDR3 length: 14 amino acids. Germline V gene lookup returns CDR1 SGHTA and CDR2 FQGNSA. V lost 5 bases and J lost 6, with 16 bases in between. CDR3 sequence reads: CASSRRQGPDGYTF. The CDR3 nucleotides are TGTGCCAGCAGCCGTCGGCAGGGCCCGGATGGCTACACCTTC. The complete variable domain, with remaining parts taken from reference TRBV7-2 and TRBJ1-2, reads GAGVSQSPSNKVTEKGKDVELRCDPISGHTALYWYRQSLGQGLEFLIYFQGNSAPDKSGLPSDRFSAERTGGSVSTLTIQRTQQEDSAVYLCASSRRQGPDGYTFGSGTRLTVV.

V is TRBV25-1 and J is TRBJ2-1; TRBD1 might be the D (7 bases). From germline, CDR1 is MGHDK and CDR2 SYGVNS. This CDR3 spans 15 amino acids. Trimming removed 10 bases at V and 7 bases at J, with 23 bases between. CDR3 in DNA: TGTGCCAACATTGGCAGGGGGGCAGGGGATAATGAGCAGTTCTTC. Its translation is CANIGRGAGDNEQFF.

The chain recombines TRBV12-3 or TRBV12-4 with TRBJ2-1; unclear D gene. The CDR3 is 12 residues long. With 4 bases removed from V and 9 bases from J, the gap between germline ends came to 10 bases. The CDR3 reads CASSSNLGEQFF. The DNA of the CDR3 is TGTGCCAGCAGTTCAAATCTGGGTGAGCAGTTCTTC.

The chain recombines TRBV15 with TRBJ1-5, with 8 bases lining up with TRBD1. The V gene's germline CDR1 is LNHNV and CDR2 YYDKDF (reference sequence). The CDR3 sequence is 15 residues long. J gave up 6 bases and V 7 bases, and 11 bases lay outside the gene matches. The DNA for the CDR3 is TGTGCCACCATTGGAACAGGGGGAAGGAGTCAGCCCCAGCATTTT. Translating gives CATIGTGGRSQPQHF.

This clonotype came up many times. This chain connects TRBV19 to TRBJ1-5; D is unclear. The ends were cut back, 1 base at V and 5 bases at J, with 9 bases in the middle. The CDR3 extends over 14 amino acids. Germline CDR1 LNHDA, CDR2 SQIVND (reference sequence). The CDR3 sequence is CASSIGGFDQPQHF. DNA for the CDR3: TGTGCCAGTAGTATAGGAGGCTTTGATCAGCCCCAGCATTTT.

Written as DNA, the CDR3 is TGTGCCAGCACCACGTGGCAGGGGAATTCACCCCTCCACTTT. Translation: CASTTWQGNSPLHF. This chain uses TRBV6-6 with TRBJ1-6; D is possibly TRBD1 (6 bases). CDR3 length: 14 residues. The V gene lost 7 bases and the J gene lost 7 bases, with 14 bases spanning the gap. The germline V gene encodes CDR1 MNHNY and CDR2 SVGAGI (reference sequence).

This clonotype was seen just once. The V and J genes are TRBV2 and TRBJ2-5; D is tentatively TRBD1 or TRBD2 (5 bases each). This CDR3 has 13 amino acids. Trimming removed 6 bases at V and 14 bases at J, with 22 bases between. Germline lookup yields CDR1 SNHLY and CDR2 FYNNEI. CDR3 protein: CASSGADEETYYF. The CDR3 DNA is TGTGCCAGCAGCGGGGCAGACGAGGAGACTTACTACTTC.

The chain carries TRBV7-2 and TRBJ2-7; 8 bases fit TRBD2. V trimming: 5 bases; J trimming: 4 bases; junction bases outside the gene matches: 7. Germline lookup yields CDR1 SGHTA and CDR2 FQGNSA. CDR3 length: 14 residues. The CDR3 sequence is CASSQTGGSYEQYF. Written as DNA, the CDR3 is TGTGCCAGCAGCCAAACGGGGGGGTCATACGAGCAGTACTTC.

Many counts were recorded for this clonotype. The chain combines TRBV4-1 with TRBJ2-2, with D possibly matching TRBD2 (5 bases). The CDR3 loop spans 16 amino acids. V was pared by 0 bases and J by 0 bases, with 8 bases between. From germline, CDR1 is MGHRA and CDR2 YSYEKL. The CDR3 region has the DNA TGCGCCAGCAGCCAAGATTGGGGAGCGAACACCGGGGAGCTGTTTTTT. It encodes CASSQDWGANTGELFF.

This clonotype was counted many times. The V and J genes are TRBV2 and TRBJ1-2, with 8 bases fitting TRBD1. J lost 6 bases, V lost 5 bases, and 8 bases had no gene match. The CDR3 contains 14 residues. CDR1 SNHLY and CDR2 FYNNEI come from the germline V gene. CDR3 in DNA: TGTGCCAGCAGTTACAACAGGGGGTCGGATGGCTACACCTTC. Encoded protein: CASSYNRGSDGYTF. The entire variable domain, with the rest obtained from reference TRBV2 and TRBJ1-2, is as follows: EPEVTQTPSHQVTQMGQEVILRCVPISNHLYFYWYRQILGQKVEFLVSFYNNEISEKSEIFDDQFSVERPDGSNFTLKIRSTKLEDSAMYFCASSYNRGSDGYTFGSGTRLTVV.

The chain joins TRBV2 to TRBJ1-4; 8 nucleotides align to TRBD1. The J segment lost 14 bases and the V segment lost 6 bases, leaving 17 bases of the junction unmatched. CDR1 SNHLY and CDR2 FYNNEI come from the germline V gene. This CDR3 has 15 residues. CDR3 coding DNA: TGTGCCAGCAGCCGGCAGGGGGCAACTAACGAAGAGCTGTTTTTT. Encoded protein: CASSRQGATNEELFF. The full variable domain, its missing parts supplied by reference TRBV2 and TRBJ1-4, is EPEVTQTPSHQVTQMGQEVILRCVPISNHLYFYWYRQILGQKVEFLVSFYNNEISEKSEIFDDQFSVERPDGSNFTLKIRSTKLEDSAMYFCASSRQGATNEELFFGSGTQLSVL.

The V and J genes are TRBV9 and TRBJ1-5; D may be TRBD1 (6 bases). Deletions cut 3 bases from V and 14 bases from J, with 24 bases between. The CDR3 consists of 15 residues. Germline-derived CDR1 and CDR2 are SGDLS and YYNGEE. CDR3 protein: CASSETASGGRYEHF. The CDR3 coding sequence is TGTGCCAGCAGCGAGACTGCTAGCGGGGGGCGGTATGAGCATTTT.

For this clonotype: One junction end does not reproduce the germline sequence, and a read error may be involved. This sequence joins TRBV7-8 and TRBJ2-1; 7 bases align to TRBD2. This CDR3 comprises 15 residues. CDR1 is SGHVS and CDR2 is FQNEAQ in the germline V gene. The CDR3 sequence: CASSGRRLAVNAQFF. In DNA, the CDR3 is TGTGCCAGCAGCGGCCGGCGACTAGCAGTCAATGCGCAGTTCTTC.

This clonotype was seen a single time. This rearrangement joins TRBV2 to TRBJ1-4; no definite D call. The CDR3 length is 14 residues. Germline CDR1 and CDR2: SNHLY and FYNNEI. V was cut by 2 bases and J by 5 bases, with 9 bases left in between. CDR3 sequence (DNA): TGTGCCAGCAGTGAACGCCAGTTCAATGAAAAACTGTTTTTT. Residues: CASSERQFNEKLFF.

The CDR3 DNA reads as TGTGCCAGCCATGGAGCGGGGGGGCCGCAGTTCTTC. Protein product: CASHGAGGPQFF. The gene calls are TRBV25-1 and TRBJ2-1, with 10 bases lining up with TRBD2. The CDR3 totals 12 residues. V shed 8 bases, J shed 12 bases, and the junction held 7 bases outside the gene matches. The germline V gene encodes CDR1 MGHDK and CDR2 SYGVNS.